This T cell receptor beta chain was sequenced in a study of patients and donors after allogeneic stem cell transplantation. TCRdb called the RT-PCR reads again in MiXCR, with one record for every CDR3 protein. This sample has about a million distinct CDR3 sequences, with more than 15% found just once. The V gene lost 4 bases and the J gene lost 7 bases, with 15 bases spanning the gap. Germline CDR1 is SGHTA and CDR2 is FQGNSA. The CDR3 totals 14 residues. At least ten counts were recorded for this clonotype. The sequence was obtained from a human donor who was either an allogeneic HSCT recipient or a stem cell or donor lymphocyte infusion donor (not recorded which). It is not recorded whose cells these are; they may come from a transplant donor. Sample: blood, either unsorted or a sorted T cell fraction (not recorded which). The rearrangement joins TRBV7-2 to TRBJ2-3; D is perhaps TRBD1 or TRBD2 (5 bases each). The CDR3: CASSSFLGEYTQYF. CDR3 bases: TGTGCCAGCAGCTCCTTCCTGGGGGAATATACGCAGTATTTT.